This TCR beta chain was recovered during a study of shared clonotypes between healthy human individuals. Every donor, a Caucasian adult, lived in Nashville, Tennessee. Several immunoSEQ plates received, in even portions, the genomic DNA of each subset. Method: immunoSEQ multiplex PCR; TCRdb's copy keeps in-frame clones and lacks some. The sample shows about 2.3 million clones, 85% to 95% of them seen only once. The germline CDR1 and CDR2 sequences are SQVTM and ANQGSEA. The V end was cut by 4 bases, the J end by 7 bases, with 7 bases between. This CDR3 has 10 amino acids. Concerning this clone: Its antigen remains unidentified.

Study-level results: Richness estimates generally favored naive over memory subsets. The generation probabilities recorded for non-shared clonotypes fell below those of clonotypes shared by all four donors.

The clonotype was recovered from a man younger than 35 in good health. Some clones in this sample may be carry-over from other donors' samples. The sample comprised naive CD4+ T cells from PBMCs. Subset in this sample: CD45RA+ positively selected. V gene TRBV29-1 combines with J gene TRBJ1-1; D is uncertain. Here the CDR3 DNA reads TGCAGCGTTGGACAAATTGAAGCTTTCTTT. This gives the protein CSVGQIEAFF.